This T cell receptor beta chain was identified during a study of OX40 agonist ivuxolimab in advanced cancers. In regard to this clone: The antigen remains unidentified.

Regarding the study as a whole: Among the lowest peripheral clonal expansion occurred in 0.1-3.0 mg/kg partial responders.

Blood sampling was done at baseline, cycle 4 day 1, and cycle 7 day 1. This CDR3 contains 13 residues. The V and J ends lost 4 bases and 5 bases respectively, with 13 bases between them. The germline CDR1 and CDR2 sequences are SGHDT and YYEEEE. Profiled with immunoSEQ multiplex PCR; TCRdb holds only in-frame clones, not every one. The sample has around 62,000 clones; 84% are singletons. The sample was CD4+ or CD8+ T cells sorted from blood, taken in a trial of the OX40 agonist ivuxolimab. The clonotype originates from an adult with an advanced solid tumor such as melanoma, head and neck, liver or kidney cancer. The chain recombines TRBV5-6 with TRBJ2-7; D assignment may be TRBD1 or TRBD2 (5 bases each). This chain's CDR3 is CASSHRDQNEQYF. In DNA, the CDR3 is TGTGCCAGCAGCCACCGGGACCAGAACGAGCAGTACTTC.